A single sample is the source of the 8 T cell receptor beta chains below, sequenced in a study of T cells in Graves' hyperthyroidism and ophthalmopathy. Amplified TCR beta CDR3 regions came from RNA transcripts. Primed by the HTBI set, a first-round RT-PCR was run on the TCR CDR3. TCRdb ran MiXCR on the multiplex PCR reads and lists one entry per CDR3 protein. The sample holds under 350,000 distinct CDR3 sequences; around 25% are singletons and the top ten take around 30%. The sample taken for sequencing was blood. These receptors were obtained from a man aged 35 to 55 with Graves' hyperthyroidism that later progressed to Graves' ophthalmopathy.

For the CDR3, the DNA is TGTGCCAGCAGTTATGCGCAGGAGAACACCGGGGAGCTGTTTTTT. Translation gives CASSYAQENTGELFF. The chain combines TRBV6-2 or TRBV6-3 with TRBJ2-2, with D uncertain. CDR1 is MNHEY and CDR2 is SVGEGT in the germline V gene. V lost 3 bases to trimming and J lost 1 base, with 9 bases between them. This CDR3 has 15 amino acids.

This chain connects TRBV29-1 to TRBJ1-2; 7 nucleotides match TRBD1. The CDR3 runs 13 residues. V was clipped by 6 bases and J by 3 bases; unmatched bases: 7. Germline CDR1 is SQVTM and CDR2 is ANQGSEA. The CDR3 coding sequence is TGCAGCGTCGAGACAGGGTGGGACTATGGCTACACCTTC. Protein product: CSVETGWDYGYTF.

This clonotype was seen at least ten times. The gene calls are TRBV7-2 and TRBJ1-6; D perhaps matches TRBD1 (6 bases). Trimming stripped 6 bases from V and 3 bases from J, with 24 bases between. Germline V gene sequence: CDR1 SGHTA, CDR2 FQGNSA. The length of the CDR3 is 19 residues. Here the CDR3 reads CASRSLEPGQGDYNSPLHF. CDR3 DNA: TGTGCCAGCAGGAGTCTAGAACCGGGACAAGGGGACTATAATTCACCCCTCCACTTT.

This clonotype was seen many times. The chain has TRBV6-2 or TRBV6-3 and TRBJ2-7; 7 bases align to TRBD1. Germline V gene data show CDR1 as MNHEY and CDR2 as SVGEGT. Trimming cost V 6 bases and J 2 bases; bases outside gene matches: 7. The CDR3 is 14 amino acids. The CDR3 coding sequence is TGTGCCAGCAGGCACAGGGGTACTACCTACGAGCAGTACTTC. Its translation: CASRHRGTTYEQYF.

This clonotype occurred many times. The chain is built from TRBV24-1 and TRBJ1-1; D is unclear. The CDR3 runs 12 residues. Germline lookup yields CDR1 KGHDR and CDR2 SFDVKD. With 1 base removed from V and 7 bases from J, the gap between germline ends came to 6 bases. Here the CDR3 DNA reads TGTGCCACCAGTGATTTCTTCGGTGAAGCTTTCTTT. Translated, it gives CATSDFFGEAFF.

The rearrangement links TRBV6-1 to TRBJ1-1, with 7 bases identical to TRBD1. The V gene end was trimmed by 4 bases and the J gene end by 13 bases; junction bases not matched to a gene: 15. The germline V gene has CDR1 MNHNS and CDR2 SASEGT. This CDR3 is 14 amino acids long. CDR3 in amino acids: CASSAATGILFVFF. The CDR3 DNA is TGTGCCAGCAGTGCGGCGACAGGGATCCTCTTTGTTTTCTTT.

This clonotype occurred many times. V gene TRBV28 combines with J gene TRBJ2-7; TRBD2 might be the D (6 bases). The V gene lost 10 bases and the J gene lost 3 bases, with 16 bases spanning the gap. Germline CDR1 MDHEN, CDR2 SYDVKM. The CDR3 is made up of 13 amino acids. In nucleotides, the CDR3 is TGTGCCACCCAACTCGGGGGTAGCTACGAGCAGTACTTC. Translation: CATQLGGSYEQYF.

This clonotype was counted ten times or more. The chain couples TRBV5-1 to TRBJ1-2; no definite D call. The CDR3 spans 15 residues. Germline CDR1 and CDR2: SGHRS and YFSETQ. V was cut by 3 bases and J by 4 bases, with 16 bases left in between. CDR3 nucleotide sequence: TGCGCCAGCAGCTCCACAGACCCACTTGGCTATGGCTACACCTTC. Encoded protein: CASSSTDPLGYGYTF.